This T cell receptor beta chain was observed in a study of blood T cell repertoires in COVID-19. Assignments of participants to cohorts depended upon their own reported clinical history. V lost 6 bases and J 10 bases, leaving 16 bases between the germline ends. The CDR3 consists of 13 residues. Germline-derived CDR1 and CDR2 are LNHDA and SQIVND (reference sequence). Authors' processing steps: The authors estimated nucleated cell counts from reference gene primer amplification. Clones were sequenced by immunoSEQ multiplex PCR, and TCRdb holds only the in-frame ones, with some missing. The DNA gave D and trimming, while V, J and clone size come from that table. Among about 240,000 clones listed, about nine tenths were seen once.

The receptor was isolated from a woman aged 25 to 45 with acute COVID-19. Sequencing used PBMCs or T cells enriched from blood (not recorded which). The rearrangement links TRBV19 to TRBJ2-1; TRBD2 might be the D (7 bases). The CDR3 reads CASRPTGGLEQFF. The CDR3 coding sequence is TGTGCCAGTAGGCCAACCGGGGGGCTAGAGCAGTTCTTC. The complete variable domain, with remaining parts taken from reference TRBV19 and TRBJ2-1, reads DGGITQSPKYLFRKEGQNVTLSCEQNLNHDAMYWYRQDPGQGLRLIYYSQIVNDFQKGDIAEGYSVSREKKESFPLTVTSAQKNPTAFYLCASRPTGGLEQFFGPGTRLTVL.